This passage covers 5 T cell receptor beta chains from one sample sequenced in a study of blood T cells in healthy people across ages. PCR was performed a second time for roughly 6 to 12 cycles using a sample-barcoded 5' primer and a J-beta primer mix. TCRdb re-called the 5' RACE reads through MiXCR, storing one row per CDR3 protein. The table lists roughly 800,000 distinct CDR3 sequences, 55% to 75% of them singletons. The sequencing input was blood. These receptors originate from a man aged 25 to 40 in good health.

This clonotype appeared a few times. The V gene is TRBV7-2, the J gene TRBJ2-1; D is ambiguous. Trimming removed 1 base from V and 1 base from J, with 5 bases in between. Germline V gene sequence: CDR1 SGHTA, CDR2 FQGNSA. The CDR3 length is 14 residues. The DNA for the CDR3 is TGTGCCAGCAGCTTAGTCGGGTCCTACAATGAGCAGTTCTTC. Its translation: CASSLVGSYNEQFF.

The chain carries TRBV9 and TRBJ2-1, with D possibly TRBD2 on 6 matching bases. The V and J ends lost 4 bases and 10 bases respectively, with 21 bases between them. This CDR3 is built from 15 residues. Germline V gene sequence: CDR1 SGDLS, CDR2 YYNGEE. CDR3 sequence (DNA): TGTGCCAGCAGCCTACGGGGAGTGGGAGCGGGCGAGCAGTTCTTC. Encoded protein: CASSLRGVGAGEQFF.

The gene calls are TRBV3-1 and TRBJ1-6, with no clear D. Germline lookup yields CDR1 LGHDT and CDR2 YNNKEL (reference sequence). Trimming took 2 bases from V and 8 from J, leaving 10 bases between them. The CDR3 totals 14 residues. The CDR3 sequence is CASSQKGAYSPLHF. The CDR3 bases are TGTGCCAGCAGCCAAAAAGGTGCCTATTCACCCCTCCACTTT.

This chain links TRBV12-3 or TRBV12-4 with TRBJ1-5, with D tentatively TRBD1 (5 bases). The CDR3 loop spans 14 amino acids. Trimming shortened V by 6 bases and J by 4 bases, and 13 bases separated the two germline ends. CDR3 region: CASSSLAGNQPQHF. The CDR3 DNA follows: TGTGCCAGCAGCTCCCTGGCAGGGAATCAGCCCCAGCATTTT.

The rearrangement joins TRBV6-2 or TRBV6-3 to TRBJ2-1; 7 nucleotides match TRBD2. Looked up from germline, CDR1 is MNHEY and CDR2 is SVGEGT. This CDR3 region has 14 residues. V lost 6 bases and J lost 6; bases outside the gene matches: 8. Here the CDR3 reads CASRNRDYINEQFF. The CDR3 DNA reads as TGTGCCAGCAGAAACCGGGACTATATCAATGAGCAGTTCTTC.